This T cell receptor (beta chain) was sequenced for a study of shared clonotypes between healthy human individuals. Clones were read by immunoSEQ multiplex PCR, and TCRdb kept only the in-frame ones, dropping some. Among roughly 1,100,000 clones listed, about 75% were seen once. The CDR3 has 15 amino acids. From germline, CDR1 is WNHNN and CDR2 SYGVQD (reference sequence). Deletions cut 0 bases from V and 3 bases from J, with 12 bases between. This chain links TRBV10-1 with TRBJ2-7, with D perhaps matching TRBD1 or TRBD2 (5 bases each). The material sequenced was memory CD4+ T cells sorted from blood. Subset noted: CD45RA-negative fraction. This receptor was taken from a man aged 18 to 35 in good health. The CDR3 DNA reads TGCGCCAGCAGTGAGTCCCCCGGGACCCACTACGAGCAGTACTTC. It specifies CASSESPGTHYEQYF.